Listed here is a single T cell receptor (beta chain). This clone's antigen is unknown. Base qualities are not at hand, and no much larger clone is one base apart. Based on the germline V gene (reference sequence), the CDR1 and CDR2 sequences are LGHDT and YNNKEL. The CDR3 measures 16 amino acids from cysteine to phenylalanine. Only the CDR3 part of the read is kept: 48 bases, read in frame from the first base. V ends up 5 bases short and J 5 bases short, with an unmatched junction base count of 12. The sample originates from a study of CD8 T cells in Susac syndrome (dated by TCRdb to about 2019). For the wider study: The study used repertoire sequencing to test whether antigen drove CD8+ T cell activation and differentiation in Susac syndrome. CD8+ T cell repertoire clonality was compared between about a dozen healthy donors, around 14 Susac syndrome patients and around 15 multiple sclerosis patients.

RNA was extracted using the RNeasy kit, and 0.5 to 1 microgram was reverse transcribed with random hexamers. The immunoSEQ multiplex PCR assay, which covers 54 Vbeta and 13 Jbeta segments, was used to amplify TCR beta CDR3 regions. PCR amplification bias was corrected by using a synthetic template baseline for primer optimization and computational correction. The source study handled its data this way. Reads were annotated to V, D and J genes per IMGT and analyzed with immunoSEQ Analyzer, keeping only productive sequences. Clonality was computed as one minus Shannon entropy normalized by log2 of the number of productive unique sequences. For each patient and control, public and private clones were evaluated within the 100 most prevalent clones. A clone was defined as Susac-specific if it was absent from the healthy and MS cohorts, from some 1,100 published viral clones and from other ImmuneACCESS disease sequences. Clones were called with MiXCR by TCRdb after fastp trimmed the public reads at Q25, and only in-frame beta chains were retained. Identical CDR3 protein sequences are pooled into one entry, listed with their most common genes and DNA. The authors' filters were not applied to this entry. This sample lists almost 450,000 distinct CDR3 sequences; more than 80% were detected once. 0.09% to 0.15% of the sample rests with the top ten.

High-throughput TCR beta sequencing profiled peripheral blood CD8+ and CD4+ T cells from healthy donors, Susac syndrome patients and multiple sclerosis patients. Treatment-naive patients with stable or active relapsing-remitting disease fulfilling revised McDonald criteria were used as multiple sclerosis controls. Bulk CD8+ and CD4+ T cells were purified by magnetic negative isolation, while CD8+ TEMRA cells were enriched using FACS. Blood was drawn into EDTA tubes, processed within 24 hours, and PBMCs were isolated by density gradient centrifugation. PBMCs destined for TCR sequencing were cryopreserved in liquid nitrogen and later thawed in a 37 °C water bath. Purity of sorted or isolated CD4+, CD8+ and CD8+ TEMRA cells was at least 90%. Results the study describes overall, beyond this receptor: The number of individuals in the TCR sequencing and HLA analysis was acknowledged as relatively small.

The source of this sequence is a human donor with multiple sclerosis. The V and J segments used are TRBV3-1 and TRBJ2-1, and TRBD1 matches 7 of the central bases. The sample was CD8+ T cells from PBMCs. The CDR3 has the sequence CASSLPPGTEDNEQFF. The sequenced DNA: TGTGCCAGCAGCTTACCCCCCGGGACAGAAGACAATGAGCAGTTCTTC.